Listed below are T cell receptor beta chains from one sample, sequenced in a study of blood T cell repertoires in COVID-19. Assay used: immunoSEQ multiplex PCR; TCRdb lists only in-frame clones, some missing. The sample records roughly 100,000 clones, roughly 90% being singletons. The source material was peripheral blood. These receptor sequences come from a woman of 80 years or more with acute or convalescent COVID-19. CDR3s include the opening cysteine and the closing phenylalanine or tryptophan. The D gene is left open where the match is weak. Only part of the rows carry a size: once, few, many, or a class if the clone is expanded.

j_call: TRBJ1-3
clone_size: few
v_call: TRBV5-4
d_call: -
cdr3_aa: CASSRRGGGSGNTIYF
cdr3_nt: TGTGCCAGCAGCCGGCGGGGAGGGGGATCTGGAAACACCATATATTTT

j_call: TRBJ2-7
clone_size: -
v_call: TRBV5-1
d_call: TRBD1
cdr3_aa: CASSYTGGYEQYF
cdr3_nt: TGCGCCAGCAGCTATACAGGGGGCTACGAGCAGTACTTC

j_call: TRBJ2-7
clone_size: -
v_call: TRBV2
d_call: TRBD2
cdr3_aa: CASSPRTSAAYEQYF
cdr3_nt: TGTGCCAGCAGTCCCCGGACTAGCGCTGCCTACGAGCAGTACTTC

j_call: TRBJ2-3
clone_size: -
v_call: TRBV5-1
d_call: TRBD2
cdr3_aa: CASSLVQGLAGDTQYF
cdr3_nt: TGCGCCAGCAGCTTGGTACAGGGACTAGCCGGTGATACGCAGTATTTT

j_call: TRBJ1-1
clone_size: -
v_call: TRBV7-9
d_call: -
cdr3_aa: CASSFVTPEAFF
cdr3_nt: TGTGCCAGCAGCTTCGTTACACCAGAAGCTTTCTTT

j_call: TRBJ1-5
clone_size: -
v_call: TRBV5-1
d_call: -
cdr3_aa: CASSLEGNSNQPQHF
cdr3_nt: TGCGCCAGCAGCTTGGAGGGGAATAGCAATCAGCCCCAGCATTTT

j_call: TRBJ1-1
clone_size: -
v_call: TRBV4-1
d_call: -
cdr3_aa: CASSQSDDRKNTEAFF
cdr3_nt: TGCGCCAGCAGCCAATCGGACGACAGGAAGAACACTGAAGCTTTCTTT

j_call: TRBJ2-3
clone_size: -
v_call: TRBV7-8
d_call: TRBD2
cdr3_aa: CASSLGISGGTDTQYF
cdr3_nt: TGTGCCAGCAGCTTAGGTATTAGCGGGGGCACAGATACGCAGTATTTT

j_call: TRBJ1-1
clone_size: -
v_call: TRBV7-8
d_call: TRBD1
cdr3_aa: CASVVGTANTEAFF
cdr3_nt: TGTGCCTCTGTTGTAGGGACAGCGAACACTGAAGCTTTCTTT

j_call: TRBJ2-7
clone_size: -
v_call: TRBV5-4
d_call: TRBD2
cdr3_aa: CASSLEAGGSYEQYF
cdr3_nt: TGTGCCAGCAGCTTGGAAGCGGGGGGGTCTTACGAGCAGTACTTC

j_call: TRBJ1-2
clone_size: once
v_call: TRBV2
d_call: -
cdr3_aa: CASSADRNYGYTF
cdr3_nt: TGTGCCAGCAGTGCTGACAGGAACTATGGCTACACCTTC

j_call: TRBJ1-1
clone_size: few
v_call: TRBV28
d_call: -
cdr3_aa: CASSLLQTEAFF
cdr3_nt: TGTGCCAGCAGTTTATTACAGACTGAAGCTTTCTTT

j_call: TRBJ1-4
clone_size: -
v_call: TRBV9
d_call: -
cdr3_aa: CASSVPGPNEKLFF
cdr3_nt: TGTGCCAGCAGCGTTCCAGGGCCTAATGAAAAACTGTTTTTT

j_call: TRBJ2-7
clone_size: -
v_call: TRBV10-2
d_call: -
cdr3_aa: CASRDSGQSYEQYF
cdr3_nt: TGCGCCAGCAGAGACAGTGGCCAATCCTACGAGCAGTACTTC

j_call: TRBJ1-1
clone_size: -
v_call: TRBV24-1
d_call: TRBD1
cdr3_aa: CATSVDRAGNTEAFF
cdr3_nt: TGTGCCACCAGTGTGGACAGGGCGGGTAACACTGAAGCTTTCTTT

j_call: TRBJ2-6
clone_size: -
v_call: TRBV29-1
d_call: -
cdr3_aa: CSVEDQNSGANVLTF
cdr3_nt: TGCAGCGTTGAAGACCAGAACTCTGGGGCCAACGTCCTGACTTTC

j_call: TRBJ2-5
clone_size: -
v_call: TRBV12-1
d_call: -
cdr3_aa: CASSFSGGAQETQYF
cdr3_nt: TGTGCCAGCAGCTTCAGCGGGGGGGCCCAAGAGACCCAGTACTTC

j_call: TRBJ1-5
clone_size: few
v_call: TRBV19
d_call: TRBD1
cdr3_aa: CASLDRSSNQPQHF
cdr3_nt: TGTGCCAGTCTGGACAGGAGTAGCAATCAGCCCCAGCATTTT

j_call: TRBJ2-2
clone_size: -
v_call: TRBV11-2
d_call: -
cdr3_aa: CASSGTLSGELFF
cdr3_nt: TGTGCCAGCAGCGGGACTCTCTCCGGGGAGCTGTTTTTT

j_call: TRBJ1-3
clone_size: -
v_call: TRBV21-1
d_call: -
cdr3_aa: CASSKEAGSGNTIYF
cdr3_nt: TGTGCCAGCAGCAAAGAGGCAGGGTCTGGAAACACCATATATTTT

j_call: TRBJ1-5
clone_size: once
v_call: TRBV18
d_call: TRBD1
cdr3_aa: CASSRTGVIGNQPQHF
cdr3_nt: TGTGCCAGCTCACGGACAGGGGTAATTGGCAATCAGCCCCAGCATTTT

j_call: TRBJ2-7
clone_size: -
v_call: TRBV10-3
d_call: TRBD1
cdr3_aa: CATGTGTGRSYEQYF
cdr3_nt: TGTGCCACCGGGACCGGGACAGGCCGCTCCTACGAGCAGTACTTC

j_call: TRBJ1-6
clone_size: -
v_call: TRBV3-1/TRBV3-2
d_call: -
cdr3_aa: CASSRETAYNSPLHF
cdr3_nt: TGTGCCAGCAGCCGAGAGACAGCTTATAATTCACCCCTCCACTTT

j_call: TRBJ2-7
clone_size: -
v_call: TRBV21-1
d_call: -
cdr3_aa: CASSIGQGWVEQYF
cdr3_nt: TGTGCCAGCAGCATTGGACAGGGGTGGGTCGAGCAGTACTTC

j_call: TRBJ2-2
clone_size: -
v_call: TRBV7-8
d_call: TRBD1
cdr3_aa: CASSFERTGTNTGELFF
cdr3_nt: TGTGCCAGCAGCTTCGAGAGGACAGGGACGAACACCGGGGAGCTGTTTTTT

j_call: TRBJ1-5
clone_size: -
v_call: TRBV24-1
d_call: TRBD1
cdr3_aa: CATATGVNQPQHF
cdr3_nt: TGTGCCACCGCGACAGGGGTCAATCAGCCCCAGCATTTT

j_call: TRBJ2-2
clone_size: -
v_call: TRBV10-3
d_call: -
cdr3_aa: CAIRRAEGTGELFF
cdr3_nt: TGTGCCATCAGGCGTGCGGAGGGCACCGGGGAGCTGTTTTTT

j_call: TRBJ1-2
clone_size: -
v_call: TRBV3-1/TRBV3-2
d_call: TRBD1
cdr3_aa: CASARQGIPEDYGYTF
cdr3_nt: TGTGCCAGCGCTCGACAGGGGATACCCGAGGATTATGGCTACACCTTC

j_call: TRBJ2-2
clone_size: -
v_call: TRBV3-1/TRBV3-2
d_call: -
cdr3_aa: CASSPRTVMNTGELFF
cdr3_nt: TGTGCCAGCAGCCCAAGGACAGTCATGAACACCGGGGAGCTGTTTTTT

j_call: TRBJ1-2
clone_size: once
v_call: TRBV20-1
d_call: -
cdr3_aa: CSASVRQANNYGYTF
cdr3_nt: TGCAGTGCGAGTGTCCGACAGGCGAATAACTATGGCTACACCTTC

j_call: TRBJ1-1
clone_size: -
v_call: TRBV4-1
d_call: TRBD1
cdr3_aa: CASSQGRTGKNTEAFF
cdr3_nt: TGCGCCAGCAGCCAAGGTAGGACAGGGAAGAACACTGAAGCTTTCTTT

j_call: TRBJ1-2
clone_size: -
v_call: TRBV9
d_call: -
cdr3_aa: CASSFNFGGYGYTF
cdr3_nt: TGTGCCAGCAGCTTTAACTTTGGAGGCTATGGCTACACCTTC

j_call: TRBJ2-7
clone_size: -
v_call: TRBV27
d_call: -
cdr3_aa: CASSLGGADAREQYF
cdr3_nt: TGTGCCAGCAGTTTGGGTGGAGCCGACGCTAGGGAGCAGTACTTC

j_call: TRBJ2-3
clone_size: few
v_call: TRBV29-1
d_call: -
cdr3_aa: CSVETSADTQYF
cdr3_nt: TGCAGCGTTGAAACGAGTGCAGATACGCAGTATTTT

j_call: TRBJ2-1
clone_size: -
v_call: TRBV9
d_call: TRBD2
cdr3_aa: CASSRLAGAEQFF
cdr3_nt: TGTGCCAGCTCCCGACTAGCGGGGGCTGAGCAGTTCTTC

j_call: TRBJ1-2
clone_size: -
v_call: TRBV3-1/TRBV3-2
d_call: TRBD1
cdr3_aa: CASSQGGPGGRYGYTF
cdr3_nt: TGTGCCAGCAGCCAAGGAGGACCAGGGGGCCGGTATGGCTACACCTTC

j_call: TRBJ2-1
clone_size: few
v_call: TRBV5-1
d_call: TRBD2
cdr3_aa: CASSLEGTSGVQFF
cdr3_nt: TGCGCCAGCAGCTTGGAAGGGACTAGCGGCGTGCAGTTCTTC

j_call: TRBJ2-7
clone_size: -
v_call: TRBV18
d_call: -
cdr3_aa: CASSPLVSSYEQYF
cdr3_nt: TGTGCCAGCTCACCACTAGTGAGCTCCTACGAGCAGTACTTC

j_call: TRBJ2-3
clone_size: -
v_call: TRBV5-1
d_call: TRBD2
cdr3_aa: CASSSFPSGGGTDTQYF
cdr3_nt: TGCGCCAGCAGCTCCTTCCCTAGCGGGGGAGGCACAGATACGCAGTATTTT

j_call: TRBJ1-4
clone_size: -
v_call: TRBV19
d_call: -
cdr3_aa: CASSKLTTGEREKLFF
cdr3_nt: TGTGCCAGTAGTAAGCTGACGACAGGAGAAAGGGAAAAACTGTTTTTT

j_call: TRBJ2-5
clone_size: -
v_call: TRBV5-4
d_call: TRBD2
cdr3_aa: CASSLGLLAGGLETQYF
cdr3_nt: TGTGCCAGCAGCTTGGGGTTGCTAGCGGGGGGGCTGGAGACCCAGTACTTC